What follows are 13 T cell receptor beta chains derived from one specimen sequenced in a study of CD8 T cells in ankylosing spondylitis. Overall study findings and caveats: Within ankylosing spondylitis blood, a TCR beta motif made up of several highly homologous variants appeared to be characteristic.

In TCRdb, the 5' RACE reads were re-called with MiXCR into one record per CDR3 protein. The sample consists of 700,000 to 1,000,000 distinct CDR3 sequences, approximately 12% of them appearing once. Their antigens remain unidentified. The sequenced material came from blood, either unsorted or a sorted T cell fraction (not recorded which). These receptors were collected from a male donor with ankylosing spondylitis.

This chain links TRBV5-1 with TRBJ2-7, with D perhaps TRBD1 (6 bases). V lost 4 bases and J 3 bases, leaving 17 bases between the germline ends. In germline, CDR1 is SGHRS, CDR2 YFSETQ. The CDR3 covers 15 residues. DNA of the CDR3: TGCGCCAGCAGCCCAGGGGCGGAGGTCCTCTACGAGCAGTACTTC. It translates to CASSPGAEVLYEQYF.

In this sample, this clonotype turned up a few times. The rearrangement links TRBV7-2 to TRBJ2-3; D not resolved. The germline V gene encodes CDR1 SGHTA and CDR2 FQGNSA. This CDR3 has 12 amino acids. V lost 5 bases and J 8 bases, leaving 11 bases between the germline ends. CDR3 in DNA: TGTGCCAGCAGCCCCAACTTGGTTACGCAGTATTTT. It is translated as CASSPNLVTQYF.

This clonotype was counted ten times or more. The rearrangement joins TRBV7-9 to TRBJ1-2; 8 bases agree with TRBD1. The CDR3 is 14 amino acids. Germline V gives CDR1 SEHNR, CDR2 FQNEAQ (reference sequence). Trimming cost V 4 bases and J 3 bases; bases outside gene matches: 4. The CDR3 DNA reads TGTGCCAGCAGCTGGACAGGGTTTGACTATGGCTACACCTTC. It yields the protein CASSWTGFDYGYTF. Variable domain in full (rest from reference TRBV7-9 and TRBJ1-2): DTGVSQNPRHKITKRGQNVTFRCDPISEHNRLYWYRQTLGQGPEFLTYFQNEAQLEKSRLLSDRFSAERPKGSFSTLEIQRTEQGDSAMYLCASSWTGFDYGYTFGSGTRLTVV.

The table lists this clonotype with a few counts. The rearrangement links TRBV20-1 to TRBJ2-2, with D unclear. Germline V gives CDR1 DFQATT, CDR2 SNEGSKA (reference sequence). CDR3 length: 14 residues. V gave up 3 bases and J gave up 0 bases, with 8 bases separating them. This chain's CDR3 is CSASGWTNTGELFF. DNA for the CDR3: TGCAGTGCTAGCGGGTGGACGAACACCGGGGAGCTGTTTTTT.

The chain has TRBV5-1 and TRBJ1-1; D is ambiguous. Trimming removed 6 bases at V and 1 base at J, with 13 bases between. The CDR3 has 14 amino acids. Germline V lookup: CDR1 SGHRS, CDR2 YFSETQ. CDR3 sequence (DNA): TGCGCCAGCACACTCACGGGATGGAACACTGAAGCTTTCTTT. This sequence encodes CASTLTGWNTEAFF. The variable domain in full, with the rest retrieved from reference TRBV5-1 and TRBJ1-1, is KAGVTQTPRYLIKTRGQQVTLSCSPISGHRSVSWYQQTPGQGLQFLFEYFSETQRNKGNFPGRFSGRQFSNSRSEMNVSTLELGDSALYLCASTLTGWNTEAFFGQGTRLTVV.

This chain links TRBV20-1 with TRBJ2-7; D call uncertain. The V gene's germline CDR1 is DFQATT and CDR2 SNEGSKA (reference sequence). The V and J ends lost 4 bases and 3 bases respectively, with 13 bases between them. The length of the CDR3 is 13 residues. CDR3 loop: CSATRGSYYEQYF. The CDR3 region has the DNA TGCAGTGCTACCAGAGGATCATACTACGAGCAGTACTTC.

The V gene is TRBV11-1, the J gene TRBJ2-7; TRBD2 agrees at 7 bases. CDR1 and CDR2 from the germline V gene are SGHAT and FQDESV (reference sequence). The CDR3 totals 19 residues. Germline trimming cut 5 bases from V and 7 bases from J; bases unmatched to any gene: 26. CDR3 nucleotide sequence: TGTGCCAGCAGCACGACCCCCGCGGGAGTAGGCTCCACAGCCAAGGAGCAGTACTTC. Translated, it gives CASSTTPAGVGSTAKEQYF.

The J gene is TRBJ1-1, the V gene TRBV5-1; D remains ambiguous. Germline V CDR1 and CDR2: SGHRS, YFSETQ. The CDR3 sequence is 15 residues long. Trimming left V 3 bases short and J 1 base short, with 13 bases between. CDR3 protein: CASSSRGGRNTEAFF. CDR3 sequence (DNA): TGCGCCAGCAGCTCCCGGGGAGGTAGGAACACTGAAGCTTTCTTT.

V usage is TRBV12-3 or TRBV12-4 and J usage is TRBJ1-1; D is unresolved. The CDR3 is 12 amino acids. Between the trimmed V and J ends, which lost 3 bases and 7 bases, there was a span of 9 bases. The CDR3 reads CASSLFVSEAFF. The CDR3 DNA sequence: TGTGCCAGCAGTTTGTTTGTAAGTGAAGCTTTCTTT.

The chain employs TRBV5-1 and TRBJ2-7, with D maybe TRBD2 (6 bases). The V gene's germline CDR1 is SGHRS and CDR2 YFSETQ. Trimming removed 4 bases at V and 3 bases at J, with 8 bases between. The CDR3 totals 12 residues. In DNA, the CDR3 is TGCGCCAGCAGCGGGACTCACTACGAGCAGTACTTC. Translated: CASSGTHYEQYF.

The sample holds a few counts of this clonotype. The rearrangement uses TRBV11-1 and TRBJ1-1; D unclear. The V end was cut by 0 bases, the J end by 10 bases, with 15 bases between. CDR1 and CDR2 from the germline V gene are SGHAT and FQDESV (reference sequence). The CDR3 extends over 14 amino acids. The DNA of the CDR3 is TGTGCCAGCAGCTTAGCTTGGGATTCCAAGACAGCTTTCTTT. Translation: CASSLAWDSKTAFF.

The J gene is TRBJ2-1, the V gene TRBV20-1; 12 positions agree with TRBD2. Germline assignment: CDR1 DFQATT and CDR2 SNEGSKA (reference sequence). CDR3 length: 14 amino acids. V dropped 3 bases and J dropped 8; count of bases not matched to a gene: 5. The CDR3: CSARTSGRWDEQFF. The CDR3 DNA reads as TGCAGTGCTAGGACTAGCGGGAGATGGGATGAGCAGTTCTTC.

This clonotype has just a few counts. CDR3 bases: TGCAGTGCTACGACCGGGACGGCCTACAATGAGCAGTTCTTC. The encoded protein is CSATTGTAYNEQFF. The gene calls are TRBV20-1 and TRBJ2-1; TRBD1 or TRBD2 may be the D gene (5 bases each). The CDR3 runs to 14 residues. Trimming removed 4 bases from V and 2 bases from J, with 12 bases in between. From germline, CDR1 is DFQATT and CDR2 SNEGSKA (reference sequence).